The 26 T cell receptor beta chains presented below share a single source sample, sequenced in a study of blood T cell repertoires in COVID-19. The method was immunoSEQ multiplex PCR; TCRdb's version includes in-frame clones alone and lacks a portion of them. The table lists some 120,000 clones, roughly 90% of them singletons. The sample consisted of peripheral blood. The source of these receptors is a middle-aged man with acute or convalescent COVID-19.

The V gene is TRBV7-8, the J gene TRBJ2-2; TRBD2 matches at 8 bases. Germline V gene data show CDR1 as SGHVS and CDR2 as FQNEAQ. After removal of 2 bases from V and 5 bases from J, the junction contained 7 bases not matched to a gene. CDR3 size: 16 residues. CDR3 coding DNA: TGTGCCAGCAGCTTAAGTACTAGCGGCTATACCGGGGAGCTGTTTTTT. Protein product: CASSLSTSGYTGELFF.

V is TRBV27 and J is TRBJ1-5; 8 bases agree with TRBD1. The V segment lost 6 bases and the J segment 3 bases; nucleotides outside the gene matches: 7. This CDR3 has 15 residues. CDR1 is MNHEY, CDR2 SMNVEV, per germline (reference sequence). The CDR3 sequence is CASRPGQAINQPQHF. The CDR3 coding sequence is TGTGCCAGCAGGCCGGGACAGGCTATCAATCAGCCCCAGCATTTT.

Written as DNA, the CDR3 is TGTGCCAGTCGCAATCAGGGGGCTTACTATGGCTACACCTTC. Amino acid sequence: CASRNQGAYYGYTF. The V call is TRBV19, the J call TRBJ1-2; 8 positions agree with TRBD1. The germline CDR1 and CDR2 sequences are LNHDA and SQIVND (reference sequence). The CDR3 totals 14 residues. V lost 8 bases to trimming and J lost 3 bases; unmatched junction nucleotides: 8.

This rearrangement joins TRBV7-8 to TRBJ2-1; tentative D call: TRBD2 (5 bases). V was cut by 2 bases and J by 8 bases, with 16 bases left in between. The CDR3 is 15 amino acids. Per the germline V gene, CDR1 is SGHVS and CDR2 is FQNEAQ. The CDR3 DNA follows: TGTGCCAGCAGCTTAATAGCGATCTATAACGATGAGCAGTTCTTC. Protein product: CASSLIAIYNDEQFF.

J is TRBJ2-3 and V is TRBV7-2, with 8 bases that match TRBD2. CDR1 and CDR2 (germline): SGHTA, FQGNSA. V gave up 4 bases and J gave up 0 bases; unmatched junction bases: 6. The CDR3 has 16 residues. Here the CDR3 reads CASSSQAGVSTDTQYF. CDR3 coding DNA: TGTGCCAGCAGCTCTCAAGCGGGAGTAAGCACAGATACGCAGTATTTT. Filled out from reference TRBV7-2 and TRBJ2-3, the complete variable domain reads GAGVSQSPSNKVTEKGKDVELRCDPISGHTALYWYRQSLGQGLEFLIYFQGNSAPDKSGLPSDRFSAERTGGSVSTLTIQRTQQEDSAVYLCASSSQAGVSTDTQYFGPGTRLTVL.

The genes are TRBV7-2 and TRBJ2-5; 7 positions match TRBD2. Losses at the gene ends were 4 bases for V and 1 base for J; bases not matched to a gene: 3. This CDR3 comprises 14 residues. Germline CDR1 reads SGHTA; CDR2 reads FQGNSA. CDR3 nucleotide sequence: TGTGCCAGCAGCTCACCGGGAGGCCAAGAGACCCAGTACTTC. Encoded protein: CASSSPGGQETQYF.

The CDR3 bases are TGTGCCACCAGTGACCGGGACATCACCCAAGAGACCCAGTACTTC. Amino acids: CATSDRDITQETQYF. V usage is TRBV24-1 and J usage is TRBJ2-5; maybe TRBD1 (6 bases). This CDR3 comprises 15 residues. The V gene's germline CDR1 is KGHDR and CDR2 SFDVKD. The V end lost 4 bases, the J end lost 1 base, and 12 bases lay between the germline ends.

This CDR3 is CASSLTGPYGYTF. CDR3 DNA sequence: TGTGCCAGCAGCTTGACAGGGCCCTATGGCTACACCTTC. The chain uses TRBV5-4 and TRBJ1-2; D is possibly TRBD1 (6 bases). The V end was cut by 1 base, the J end by 4 bases, with 8 bases between. The CDR3 runs to 13 residues. From germline, CDR1 is SGHNT and CDR2 YYREEE (reference sequence).

The rearrangement joins TRBV9 to TRBJ2-3, with D perhaps matching TRBD2 (5 bases). Germline-derived CDR1 and CDR2 are SGDLS and YYNGEE. Trimming removed 0 bases at V and 6 bases at J, with 11 bases between. The length of the CDR3 is 14 residues. Here the CDR3 reads CASSVVPGTDTQYF. Written as DNA, the CDR3 is TGTGCCAGCAGCGTAGTTCCGGGAACGGATACGCAGTATTTT. Full variable domain (missing parts from reference TRBV9 and TRBJ2-3): DSGVTQTPKHLITATGQRVTLRCSPRSGDLSVYWYQQSLDQGLQFLIQYYNGEERAKGNILERFSAQQFPDLHSELNLSSLELGDSALYFCASSVVPGTDTQYFGPGTRLTVL.

The chain carries TRBV30 and TRBJ1-6; D is perhaps TRBD1 (5 bases). V lost 5 bases and J lost 5, with 16 bases in between. Per germline, CDR1 GTSNPN and CDR2 SVGIG (reference sequence). The CDR3 loop spans 15 amino acids. The CDR3 DNA is TGTGCCTGGGAGGATGGGCCAGGGAATAATTCACCCCTCCACTTT. This encodes CAWEDGPGNNSPLHF.

The chain uses TRBV19 and TRBJ2-1, with 10 nucleotides matching TRBD2. With 3 bases clipped from V and 1 base from J, the junction kept 15 bases outside the gene matches. This CDR3 is 20 amino acids long. Germline V lookup: CDR1 LNHDA, CDR2 SQIVND (reference sequence). CDR3 in amino acids: CASSISGRAKSPKSYNEQFF. For the CDR3, the DNA is TGTGCCAGTAGTATCAGCGGGAGGGCCAAATCTCCAAAGTCCTACAATGAGCAGTTCTTC.

The J gene is TRBJ1-6, the V gene TRBV28; 9 nucleotides align to TRBD1. The CDR3 sequence is 15 residues long. Germline values: CDR1 MDHEN, CDR2 SYDVKM. Trimming cost V 8 bases and J 9 bases; bases outside gene matches: 11. The CDR3 loop is CASQRQDRGGSPLHF. In DNA, the CDR3 is TGTGCCAGCCAGAGACAGGACAGGGGCGGTTCACCCCTCCACTTT.

The J gene is TRBJ1-1, the V gene TRBV19, with 8 bases matching TRBD1. Losses at the gene ends were 4 bases for V and 2 bases for J; bases not matched to a gene: 3. The germline gives CDR1 LNHDA, CDR2 SQIVND (reference sequence). The CDR3 spans 14 residues. The CDR3 DNA follows: TGTGCCAGTAGTAGGGACAGGCTAAACACTGAAGCTTTCTTT. Translated, it gives CASSRDRLNTEAFF.

The count of this clone is one. J is TRBJ2-7 and V is TRBV18, with D perhaps matching TRBD2 (7 bases). Trimming took 3 bases from V and 4 from J, leaving 13 bases between them. CDR1 and CDR2 from the germline V gene are KGHSH and LQKENI. The CDR3 has 14 amino acids. The chain's CDR3 is CASSPPAGAYEQYF. In DNA form, the CDR3 reads TGTGCCAGCTCACCCCCCGCGGGGGCGTACGAGCAGTACTTC.

This clone was detected once. The gene calls are TRBV5-4 and TRBJ2-7; 7 bases align to TRBD1. J was trimmed by 0 bases and V by 4 bases; bases with no gene match: 7. CDR3 length: 15 amino acids. Per the germline V gene, CDR1 is SGHNT and CDR2 is YYREEE (reference sequence). The CDR3 DNA reads as TGTGCCAGCAGCACCCGGACAGGAAGCTCCTACGAGCAGTACTTC. It specifies CASSTRTGSSYEQYF.

J is TRBJ2-3 and V is TRBV29-1; 9 bases agree with TRBD1. Germline CDR1 and CDR2: SQVTM and ANQGSEA. The V and J ends lost 4 bases and 0 bases, in that order; junction bases with no gene match: 5. There are 15 residues in the CDR3. The CDR3 DNA reads TGCAGCGTTGTACCCGGACAGGGGAGCACAGATACGCAGTATTTT. It yields the protein CSVVPGQGSTDTQYF.

V is TRBV19 and J is TRBJ1-1; 8 positions agree with TRBD1. The CDR3 length is 14 residues. The J segment lost 2 bases and the V segment lost 2 bases, leaving 1 base of the junction unmatched. In germline, CDR1 is LNHDA, CDR2 SQIVND (reference sequence). In DNA, the CDR3 is TGTGCCAGTAGTATAACAGGGGGAAACACTGAAGCTTTCTTT. This sequence encodes CASSITGGNTEAFF.

The genes are TRBV5-1 and TRBJ1-1, with D possibly TRBD1 on 5 matching bases. The germline CDR1 and CDR2 sequences are SGHRS and YFSETQ. CDR3 size: 15 residues. V was clipped by 3 bases and J by 7 bases, with 19 bases between them. The CDR3 nucleotides read TGCGCCAGCAGCTCGGTAGTAGGGGCGCAAAGTGAAGCTTTCTTT. Translation gives CASSSVVGAQSEAFF.

The gene calls are TRBV27 and TRBJ2-7; D gene uncertain. Trimming took off 5 bases at V and 2 bases at J, with 10 bases between the two ends. Per the germline V gene, CDR1 is MNHEY and CDR2 is SMNVEV (reference sequence). The CDR3 runs to 13 residues. CDR3 DNA sequence: TGTGCCAGCAGTAGCCAGGCAACCTACGAGCAGTACTTC. Protein sequence: CASSSQATYEQYF.

V and J are TRBV5-5 and TRBJ2-1, with 7 bases aligning to TRBD1. J gave up 6 bases and V 0 bases, and 6 bases lay outside the gene matches. The CDR3 sequence is 15 residues long. Germline-derived CDR1 and CDR2 are SGHKS and YYEKEE (reference sequence). The CDR3 region has the DNA TGTGCCAGCAGCTTGGGACAGGGTTTGCGCAATGAGCAGTTCTTC. This gives the protein CASSLGQGLRNEQFF.

The V gene is TRBV11-3, the J gene TRBJ2-2, with 10 nucleotides matching TRBD1. The CDR3 consists of 16 residues. The J segment lost 4 bases and the V segment lost 3 bases, leaving 5 bases of the junction unmatched. Germline V gives CDR1 SGHNT, CDR2 YENEEA. The CDR3 bases are TGTGCCAGCAGCTTTGGACAGGGGGGTGGCACCGGGGAGCTGTTTTTT. This sequence encodes CASSFGQGGGTGELFF.

The chain employs TRBV6-5 and TRBJ2-2, with TRBD1 identical over 9 bases. Germline V gives CDR1 MNHEY, CDR2 SVGAGI. V gave up 5 bases and J gave up 4 bases; unmatched junction bases: 2. The CDR3 is made up of 14 amino acids. The DNA for the CDR3 is TGTGCCAGCAGTAGGGACAGGGTCACCGGGGAGCTGTTTTTT. Its protein product is CASSRDRVTGELFF.

This chain links TRBV9 with TRBJ1-1, with D unresolved. The CDR3 is 13 residues long. Trimming pared 3 bases from V and 4 bases from J, leaving 10 bases between. In germline, CDR1 is SGDLS, CDR2 YYNGEE. CDR3 sequence (DNA): TGTGCCAGCAGCGGCGGACTTGTCACTGAAGCTTTCTTT. It encodes CASSGGLVTEAFF.

V is TRBV7-9 and J is TRBJ2-7; tentatively, D is TRBD1 (5 bases). Trimming took 4 bases from V and 4 from J, leaving 14 bases between them. This CDR3 spans 14 amino acids. Germline loops: CDR1 SEHNR, CDR2 FQNEAQ (reference sequence). This CDR3 reads CASSSSQGRYEQYF. DNA for the CDR3: TGTGCCAGCAGCTCATCCCAGGGCCGGTACGAGCAGTACTTC.

The chain employs TRBV7-8 and TRBJ1-5; 7 bases agree with TRBD1. Per the germline V gene, CDR1 is SGHVS and CDR2 is FQNEAQ. This CDR3 spans 15 amino acids. The trim removed 5 bases at V and 1 base at J, leaving 5 bases unmatched. The CDR3 sequence: CASSTMTGSNQPQHF. For the CDR3, the DNA is TGTGCCAGCAGCACCATGACAGGGAGCAATCAGCCCCAGCATTTT.

V is TRBV3-1 (or the pseudogene TRBV3-2) and J is TRBJ2-1; 10 nucleotides align to TRBD1. The V gene's germline CDR1 is LGHDT and CDR2 YNNKEL (reference sequence). The CDR3 contains 16 residues. With V trimmed by 4 bases and J by 0 bases, 3 bases remained unmatched. CDR3 sequence (DNA): TGTGCCAGCAGCCCTCGGACAGGGGGCTCCTACAATGAGCAGTTCTTC. Its translation: CASSPRTGGSYNEQFF.